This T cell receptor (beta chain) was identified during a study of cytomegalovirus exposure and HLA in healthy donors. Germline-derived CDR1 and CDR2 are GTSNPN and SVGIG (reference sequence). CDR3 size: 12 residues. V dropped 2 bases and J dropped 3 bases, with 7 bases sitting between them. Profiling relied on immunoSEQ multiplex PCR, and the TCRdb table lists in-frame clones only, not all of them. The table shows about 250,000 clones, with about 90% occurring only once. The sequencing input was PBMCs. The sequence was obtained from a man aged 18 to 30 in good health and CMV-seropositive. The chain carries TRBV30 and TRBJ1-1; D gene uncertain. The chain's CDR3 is CAWSPQDTEAFF. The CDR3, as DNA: TGTGCCTGGAGTCCCCAGGACACTGAAGCTTTCTTT.